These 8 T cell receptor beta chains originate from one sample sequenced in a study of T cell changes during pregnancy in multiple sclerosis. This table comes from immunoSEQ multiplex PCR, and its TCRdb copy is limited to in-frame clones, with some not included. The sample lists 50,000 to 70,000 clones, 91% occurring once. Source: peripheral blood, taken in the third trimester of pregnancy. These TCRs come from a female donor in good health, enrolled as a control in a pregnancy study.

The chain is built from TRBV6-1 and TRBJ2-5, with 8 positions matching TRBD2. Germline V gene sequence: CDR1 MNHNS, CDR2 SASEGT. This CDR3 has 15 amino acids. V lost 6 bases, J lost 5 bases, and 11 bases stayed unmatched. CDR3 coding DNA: TGTGCCAGCAGCCTTCTTTCGGGGGGGCCTGAGACCCAGTACTTC. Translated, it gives CASSLLSGGPETQYF.

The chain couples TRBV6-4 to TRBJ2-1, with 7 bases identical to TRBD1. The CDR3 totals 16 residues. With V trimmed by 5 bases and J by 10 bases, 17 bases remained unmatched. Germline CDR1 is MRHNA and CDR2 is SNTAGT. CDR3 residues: CASSPIPGQSAGEQFF. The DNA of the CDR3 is TGTGCCAGCAGTCCAATCCCGGGACAGTCCGCCGGAGAGCAGTTCTTC.

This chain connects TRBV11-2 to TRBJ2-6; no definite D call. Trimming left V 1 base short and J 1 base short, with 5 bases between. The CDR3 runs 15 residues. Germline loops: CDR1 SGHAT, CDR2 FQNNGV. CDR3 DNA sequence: TGTGCCAGCAGCTTAGTTTTATCTGGGGCCAACGTCCTGACTTTC. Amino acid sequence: CASSLVLSGANVLTF.

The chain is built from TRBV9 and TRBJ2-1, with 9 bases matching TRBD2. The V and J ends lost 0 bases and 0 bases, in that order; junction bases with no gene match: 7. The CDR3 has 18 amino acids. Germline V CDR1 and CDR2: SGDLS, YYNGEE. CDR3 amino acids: CASSVDRSGGTSYNEQFF. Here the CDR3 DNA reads TGTGCCAGCAGCGTAGATAGGAGCGGGGGGACCTCCTACAATGAGCAGTTCTTC.

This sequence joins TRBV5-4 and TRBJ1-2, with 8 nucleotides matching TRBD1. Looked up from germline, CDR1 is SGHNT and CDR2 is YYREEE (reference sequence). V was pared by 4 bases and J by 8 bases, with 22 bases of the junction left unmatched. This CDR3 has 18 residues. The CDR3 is CASSPKSQGAPALEGYTF. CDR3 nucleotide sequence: TGTGCCAGCAGCCCGAAAAGTCAGGGGGCCCCCGCACTAGAAGGCTACACCTTC. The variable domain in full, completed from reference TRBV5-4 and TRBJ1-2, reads ETGVTQSPTHLIKTRGQQVTLRCSSQSGHNTVSWYQQALGQGPQFIFQYYREEENGRGNFPPRFSGLQFPNYSSELNVNALELDDSALYLCASSPKSQGAPALEGYTFGSGTRLTVV.

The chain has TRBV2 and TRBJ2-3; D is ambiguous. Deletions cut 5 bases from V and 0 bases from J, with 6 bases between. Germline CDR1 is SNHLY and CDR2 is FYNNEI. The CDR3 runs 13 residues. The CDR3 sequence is CASSLLSTDTQYF. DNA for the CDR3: TGTGCCAGCAGTTTACTCAGCACAGATACGCAGTATTTT.

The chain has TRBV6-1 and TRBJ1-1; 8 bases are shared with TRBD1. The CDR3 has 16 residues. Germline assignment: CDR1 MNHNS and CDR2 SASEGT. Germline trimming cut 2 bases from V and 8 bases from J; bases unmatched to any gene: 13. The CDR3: CASSETGGLGDGEAFF. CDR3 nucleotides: TGTGCCAGCAGTGAAACAGGGGGACTTGGGGACGGAGAAGCTTTCTTT.

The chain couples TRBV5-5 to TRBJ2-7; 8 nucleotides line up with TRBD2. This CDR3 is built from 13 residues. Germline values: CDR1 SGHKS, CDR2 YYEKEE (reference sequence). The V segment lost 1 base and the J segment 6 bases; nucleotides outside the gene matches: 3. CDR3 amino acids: CASSLLAGGEQYF. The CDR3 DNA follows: TGTGCCAGCAGCTTGCTGGCGGGAGGCGAGCAGTACTTC. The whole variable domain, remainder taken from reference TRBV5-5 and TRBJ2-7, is DAGVTQSPTHLIKTRGQQVTLRCSPISGHKSVSWYQQVLGQGPQFIFQYYEKEERGRGNFPDRFSARQFPNYSSELNVNALLLGDSALYLCASSLLAGGEQYFGPGTRLTVT.